This section outlines one TCR beta chain sequence together with its context. The antigen remains undetermined. The sample has other DNA sequences that encode this CDR3 too. This record belongs to a study of shared clonotypes between healthy human individuals. General study findings and limits: It was the few donors that limited the genetic and exposure-history diversity represented.

Produced via immunoSEQ multiplex PCR; TCRdb's table is partial and in-frame only. The data show roughly 1,000,000 clones, with 78% seen just once and 0.5% to 0.65% held by the top ten. This CDR3 region has 12 residues. CDR1 is MNHNS, CDR2 SASEGT, per germline. The V end was cut by 1 base, the J end by 3 bases, with 2 bases between. The receptor comes from a man between 18 and 29 years old in good health. Some clones in this sample may be carry-over from other donors' samples. This sequence joins TRBV6-1 and TRBJ2-3; no definite D call. Source material: memory CD4+ T cells from PBMCs. Subset noted: CD45RA-negative fraction. This chain's CDR3 is CASSEVTDTQYF. The DNA for the CDR3 is TGTGCCAGCAGTGAAGTAACAGATACGCAGTATTTT.